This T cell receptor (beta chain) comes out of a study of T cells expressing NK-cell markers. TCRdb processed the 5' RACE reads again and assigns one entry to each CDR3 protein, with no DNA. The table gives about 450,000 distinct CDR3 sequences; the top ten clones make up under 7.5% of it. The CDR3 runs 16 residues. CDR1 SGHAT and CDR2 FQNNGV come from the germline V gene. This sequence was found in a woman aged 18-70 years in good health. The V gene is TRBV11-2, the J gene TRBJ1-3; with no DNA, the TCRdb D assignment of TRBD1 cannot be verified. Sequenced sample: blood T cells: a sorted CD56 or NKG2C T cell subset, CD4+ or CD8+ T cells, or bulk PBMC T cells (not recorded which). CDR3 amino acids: CASSSRQGRSGNTIYF.